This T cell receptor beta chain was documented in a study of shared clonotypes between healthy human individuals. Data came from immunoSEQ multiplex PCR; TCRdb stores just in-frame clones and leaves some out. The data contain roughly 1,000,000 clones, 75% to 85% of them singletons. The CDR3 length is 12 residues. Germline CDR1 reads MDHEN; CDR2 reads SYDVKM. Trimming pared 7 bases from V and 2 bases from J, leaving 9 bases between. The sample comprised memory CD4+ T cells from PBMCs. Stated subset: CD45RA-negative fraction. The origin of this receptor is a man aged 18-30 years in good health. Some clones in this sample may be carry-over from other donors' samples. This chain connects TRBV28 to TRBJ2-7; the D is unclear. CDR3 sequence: CASTLITYEQYF. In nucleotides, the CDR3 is TGTGCCAGCACACTCATAACCTACGAGCAGTACTTC. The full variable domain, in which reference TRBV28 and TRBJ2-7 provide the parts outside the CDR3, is DVKVTQSSRYLVKRTGEKVFLECVQDMDHENMFWYRQDPGLGLRLIYFSYDVKMKEKGDIPEGYSVSREKKERFSLILESASTNQTSMYLCASTLITYEQYFGPGTRLTVT.